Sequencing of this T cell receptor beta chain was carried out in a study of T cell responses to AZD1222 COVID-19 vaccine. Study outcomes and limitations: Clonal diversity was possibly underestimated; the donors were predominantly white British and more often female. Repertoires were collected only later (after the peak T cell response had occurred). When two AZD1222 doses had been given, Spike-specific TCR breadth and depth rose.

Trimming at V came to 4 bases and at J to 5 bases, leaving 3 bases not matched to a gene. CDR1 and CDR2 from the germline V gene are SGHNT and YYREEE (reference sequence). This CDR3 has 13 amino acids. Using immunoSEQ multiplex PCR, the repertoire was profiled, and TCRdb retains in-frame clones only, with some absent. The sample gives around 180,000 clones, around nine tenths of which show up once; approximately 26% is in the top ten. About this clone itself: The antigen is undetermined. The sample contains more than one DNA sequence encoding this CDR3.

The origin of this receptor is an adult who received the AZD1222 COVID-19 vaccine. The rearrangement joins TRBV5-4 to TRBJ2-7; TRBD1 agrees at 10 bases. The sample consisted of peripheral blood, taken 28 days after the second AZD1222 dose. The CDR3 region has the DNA TGTGCCAGCAGCCTGGGACAGGGGAACGAGCAGTACTTC. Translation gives CASSLGQGNEQYF.